These 8 T cell receptor beta chains were all obtained from the same sample, sequenced in a study of radiotherapy plus CTLA-4 blockade in lung cancer. Assay: immunoSEQ multiplex PCR; the TCRdb copy retains only in-frame clones and omits some. The repertoire consists of tens of thousands of clones, with approximately 80% occurring once and the leading ten covering around 25%. The material sequenced was peripheral blood, taken from a patient treated with radiotherapy plus ipilimumab. The receptors here all came from a human donor with non-small cell lung cancer that progressed on radiotherapy plus ipilimumab.

The rearrangement joins TRBV12-5 to TRBJ2-5, with 8 bases identical to TRBD2. V lost 1 base, J lost 5 bases, and 15 bases stayed unmatched. This CDR3 region has 18 residues. Germline V gene sequence: CDR1 LGHNT, CDR2 FRNRAP. The CDR3: CASGLGEGVAGNGETQYF. The CDR3 nucleotides read TGTGCTAGTGGTTTGGGGGAGGGGGTAGCGGGAAATGGTGAGACCCAGTACTTC.

The V gene is TRBV10-3, the J gene TRBJ1-6; D is uncertain. CDR1 is ENHRY and CDR2 is SYGVKD in the germline V gene. There are 14 residues in the CDR3. V lost 4 bases, J lost 13 bases, and 17 bases lay in between. CDR3 bases: TGTGCCATCAGTGGACAAGAGGGCAAGTTCCCCCTCCACTTT. Encoded protein: CAISGQEGKFPLHF.

This clone was counted a few times. The chain has TRBV5-6 and TRBJ2-1, with TRBD2 identical over 7 bases. The V and J ends lost 6 bases and 9 bases, in that order; junction bases with no gene match: 15. This CDR3 region has 15 residues. From germline, CDR1 is SGHDT and CDR2 YYEEEE. The CDR3 sequence is CASTPMAREMGEQFF. CDR3 sequence (DNA): TGTGCCAGCACCCCGATGGCGCGGGAGATGGGTGAGCAGTTCTTC. The entire variable domain, with the rest obtained from reference TRBV5-6 and TRBJ2-1, is as follows: DAGVTQSPTHLIKTRGQQVTLRCSPKSGHDTVSWYQQALGQGPQFIFQYYEEEERQRGNFPDRFSGHQFPNYSSELNVNALLLGDSALYLCASTPMAREMGEQFFGPGTRLTVL.

The chain couples TRBV5-4 to TRBJ2-1; D might be TRBD1 (6 bases). CDR1 is SGHNT and CDR2 is YYREEE in the germline V gene (reference sequence). This CDR3 has 13 amino acids. V lost 1 base to trimming and J lost 9 bases, with 11 bases between them. The CDR3 reads CASSLFAGVEQFF. The CDR3 DNA follows: TGTGCCAGCAGCTTGTTCGCAGGGGTTGAGCAGTTCTTC.

This chain joins TRBV7-3 and TRBJ2-2; D not resolved. The CDR3 has 12 amino acids. CDR1 and CDR2 (germline): SGHTA, FQGTGA. V shed 4 bases and J shed 8 bases, with 8 bases lying between them. CDR3 region: CASSSSLGELFF. CDR3 coding DNA: TGTGCCAGCAGCTCGTCGTTAGGGGAGCTGTTTTTT.

The chain carries TRBV19 and TRBJ2-2, with D possibly TRBD1 on 6 matching bases. CDR3 size: 13 residues. Germline CDR1 is LNHDA and CDR2 is SQIVND (reference sequence). Trimming stripped 9 bases from V and 7 bases from J, with 15 bases between. CDR3 protein: CASTGLGGGELFF. The CDR3 nucleotides read TGTGCCAGCACGGGCTTAGGGGGCGGGGAGCTGTTTTTT.

This clone was picked up a small number of times. The rearrangement uses TRBV18 and TRBJ2-7; 9 bases line up with TRBD2. Germline V gene sequence: CDR1 KGHSH, CDR2 LQKENI. This CDR3 comprises 15 residues. J gave up 5 bases and V 5 bases, and 10 bases lay outside the gene matches. CDR3 coding DNA: TGTGCCAGCTCAAAGACTAGCGGAGTGTTGGACGAGCAGTACGTC. Amino acids: CASSKTSGVLDEQYV.

This clone has just a few counts. The chain is built from TRBV9 and TRBJ2-5; TRBD1 might be the D (6 bases). CDR3 length: 17 residues. Trimming pared 3 bases from V and 2 bases from J, leaving 20 bases between. Per the germline V gene, CDR1 is SGDLS and CDR2 is YYNGEE. The CDR3: CASSGRLGTQDQETQYF. Written as DNA, the CDR3 is TGTGCCAGCAGCGGGCGCCTCGGGACACAAGATCAAGAGACCCAGTACTTC. Complete variable domain (other parts from reference TRBV9 and TRBJ2-5): DSGVTQTPKHLITATGQRVTLRCSPRSGDLSVYWYQQSLDQGLQFLIQYYNGEERAKGNILERFSAQQFPDLHSELNLSSLELGDSALYFCASSGRLGTQDQETQYFGPGTRLLVL.